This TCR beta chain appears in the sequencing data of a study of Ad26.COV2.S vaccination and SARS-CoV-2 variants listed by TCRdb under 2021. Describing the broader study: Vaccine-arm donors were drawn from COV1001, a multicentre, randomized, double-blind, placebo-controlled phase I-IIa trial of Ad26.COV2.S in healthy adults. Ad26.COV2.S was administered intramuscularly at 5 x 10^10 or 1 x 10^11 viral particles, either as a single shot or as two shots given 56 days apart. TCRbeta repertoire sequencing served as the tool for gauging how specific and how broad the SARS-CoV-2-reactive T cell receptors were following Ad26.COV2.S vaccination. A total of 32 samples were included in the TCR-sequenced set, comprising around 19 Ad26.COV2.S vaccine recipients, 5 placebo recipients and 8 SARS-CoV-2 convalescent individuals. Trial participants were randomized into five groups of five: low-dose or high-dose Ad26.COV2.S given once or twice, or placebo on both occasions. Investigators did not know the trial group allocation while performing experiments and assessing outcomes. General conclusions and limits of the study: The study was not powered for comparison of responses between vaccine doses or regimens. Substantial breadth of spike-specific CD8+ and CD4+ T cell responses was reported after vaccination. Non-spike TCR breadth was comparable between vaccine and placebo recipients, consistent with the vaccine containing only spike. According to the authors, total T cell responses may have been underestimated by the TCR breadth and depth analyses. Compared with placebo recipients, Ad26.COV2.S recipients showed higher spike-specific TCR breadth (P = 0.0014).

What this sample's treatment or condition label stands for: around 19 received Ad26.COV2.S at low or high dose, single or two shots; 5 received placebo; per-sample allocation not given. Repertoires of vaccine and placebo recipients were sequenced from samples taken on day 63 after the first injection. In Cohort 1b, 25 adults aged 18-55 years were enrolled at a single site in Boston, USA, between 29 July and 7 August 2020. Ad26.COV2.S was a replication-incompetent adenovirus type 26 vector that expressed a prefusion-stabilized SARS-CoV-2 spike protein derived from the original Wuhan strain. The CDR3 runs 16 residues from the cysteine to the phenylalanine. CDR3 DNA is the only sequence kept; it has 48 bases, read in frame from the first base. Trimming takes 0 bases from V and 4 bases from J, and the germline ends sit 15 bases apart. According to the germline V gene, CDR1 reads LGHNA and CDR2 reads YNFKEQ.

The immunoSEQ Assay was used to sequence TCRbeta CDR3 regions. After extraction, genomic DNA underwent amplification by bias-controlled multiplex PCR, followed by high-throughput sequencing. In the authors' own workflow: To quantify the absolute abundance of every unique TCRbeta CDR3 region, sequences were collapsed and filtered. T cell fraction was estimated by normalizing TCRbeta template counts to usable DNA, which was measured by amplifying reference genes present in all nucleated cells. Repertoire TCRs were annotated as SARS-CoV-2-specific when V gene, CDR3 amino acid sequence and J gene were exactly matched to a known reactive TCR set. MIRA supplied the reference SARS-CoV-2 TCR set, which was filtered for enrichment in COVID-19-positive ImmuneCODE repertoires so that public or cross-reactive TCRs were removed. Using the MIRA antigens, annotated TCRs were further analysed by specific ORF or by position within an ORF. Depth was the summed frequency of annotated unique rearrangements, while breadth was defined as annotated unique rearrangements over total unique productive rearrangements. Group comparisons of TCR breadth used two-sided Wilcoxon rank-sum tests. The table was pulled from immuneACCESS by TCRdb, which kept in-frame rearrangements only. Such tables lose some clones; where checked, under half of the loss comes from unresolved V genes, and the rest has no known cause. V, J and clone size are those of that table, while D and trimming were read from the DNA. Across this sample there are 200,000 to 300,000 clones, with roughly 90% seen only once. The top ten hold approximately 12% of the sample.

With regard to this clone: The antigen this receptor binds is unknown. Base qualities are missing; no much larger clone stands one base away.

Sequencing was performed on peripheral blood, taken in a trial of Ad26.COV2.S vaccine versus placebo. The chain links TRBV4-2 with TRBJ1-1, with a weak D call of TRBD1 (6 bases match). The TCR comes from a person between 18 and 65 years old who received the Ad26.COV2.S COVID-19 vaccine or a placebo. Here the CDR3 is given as CASSQDHPRDTTEAFF. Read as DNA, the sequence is TGTGCCAGCAGCCAAGATCACCCCAGGGACACCACTGAAGCTTTCTTT.